One sample yielded the 2 T cell receptor beta chains listed below, sequenced in a study of blood T cell repertoires in COVID-19. Libraries were prepared by immunoSEQ multiplex PCR; TCRdb keeps only in-frame clonotypes and omits some of them. The profile shows 50,000 to 75,000 clones, about 80% of them singletons. Material for sequencing was peripheral blood. The origin of the receptors is a man aged 55 to 69 with COVID-19, enrolled during active disease.

This clone was observed a handful of times. The chain couples TRBV7-9 to TRBJ2-3; tentatively, D is TRBD2 (5 bases). Germline CDR1 reads SEHNR; CDR2 reads FQNEAQ (reference sequence). Trimming stripped 3 bases from V and 4 bases from J, with 20 bases between. The CDR3 has 17 amino acids. CDR3 amino acids: CASSFTENEGTADTQYF. The CDR3 nucleotides read TGTGCCAGCAGCTTTACCGAAAATGAGGGCACCGCAGATACGCAGTATTTT.

This clone was counted a single time. V gene TRBV14 combines with J gene TRBJ1-2, with no clear D. V shed 3 bases and J shed 0 bases, with 17 bases lying between them. Germline values: CDR1 SGHDN, CDR2 FVKESK. This CDR3 comprises 17 residues. The CDR3 protein is CASSHYPGKITNYGYTF. As DNA, the CDR3 is TGTGCCAGCAGCCACTACCCCGGGAAGATTACTAACTATGGCTACACCTTC.